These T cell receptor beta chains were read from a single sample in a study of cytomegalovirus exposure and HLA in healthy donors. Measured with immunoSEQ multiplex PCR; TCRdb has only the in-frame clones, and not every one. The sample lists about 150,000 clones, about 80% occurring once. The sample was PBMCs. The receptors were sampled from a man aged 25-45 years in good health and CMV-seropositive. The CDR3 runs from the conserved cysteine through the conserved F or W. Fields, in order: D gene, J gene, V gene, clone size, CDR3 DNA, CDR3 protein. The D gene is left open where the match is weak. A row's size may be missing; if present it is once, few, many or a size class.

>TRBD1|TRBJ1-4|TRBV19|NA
TGTGCCAGTCGCTACCGGGACAGGGGGGCAACTAATGAAAAACTGTTTTTT
CASRYRDRGATNEKLFF
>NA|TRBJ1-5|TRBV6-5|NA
TGTGCCAGCAGACAGGGTTCGAATCAGCCCCAGCATTTT
CASRQGSNQPQHF
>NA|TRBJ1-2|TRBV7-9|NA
TGTGCCAGCGGCCGGGACAAAGGGGATGGCTACACCTTC
CASGRDKGDGYTF
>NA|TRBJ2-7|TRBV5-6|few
TGTGCCAGCAGCTTGGAACAGGGATCCTACGAGCAGTACTTC
CASSLEQGSYEQYF
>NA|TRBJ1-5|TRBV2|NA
TGTGCCAGCAGCCCCATGGTCGGGGGCAATCAGCCCCAGCATTTT
CASSPMVGGNQPQHF
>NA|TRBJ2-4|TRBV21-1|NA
TGTGCCAGCAGCAAACTTGGGCCAGTCCCGGCCAAAAACATTCAGTACTTC
CASSKLGPVPAKNIQYF
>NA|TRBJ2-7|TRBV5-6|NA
TGTGCCAGCAGCCGAGCGTCCGGGGGAGGCGAGCAGTACTTC
CASSRASGGGEQYF
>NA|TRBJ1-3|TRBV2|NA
TGTGCCAGCAGGAACAGGGCTGGAAACACCATATATTTT
CASRNRAGNTIYF
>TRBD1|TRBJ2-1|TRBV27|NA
TGTGCCAGCAGTTTCAGACAGGGTTGGCTGTTCTTC
CASSFRQGWLFF
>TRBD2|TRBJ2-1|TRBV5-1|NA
TGCGCCAGCAGCTTGGGACTAGCGGGAGTCTATGAGCAGTTCTTC
CASSLGLAGVYEQFF
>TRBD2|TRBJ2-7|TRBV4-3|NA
TGCGCCAGCAGCCAAGTTGGGGAGGGGAGTGCCTACGAGCAGTACTTC
CASSQVGEGSAYEQYF
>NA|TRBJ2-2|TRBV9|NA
TGTGCCAGCAGCGTAGCTCGGCTGGGGAGGACACCGAACACCGGGGAGCTGTTTTTT
CASSVARLGRTPNTGELFF
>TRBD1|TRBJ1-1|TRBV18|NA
TGTGCCAGCTCACCGCCCCGTTCGACAGGGGACACTGAAGCTTTCTTT
CASSPPRSTGDTEAFF
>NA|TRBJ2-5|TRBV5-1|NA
TGCGCCAGCAGCTTAAGGGGCCAAGAGACCCAGTACTTC
CASSLRGQETQYF
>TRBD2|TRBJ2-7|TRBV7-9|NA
TGTGCCAGCAGCCAGCCTAGCGGGGGGCGCTCCTACGAGCAGTACTTC
CASSQPSGGRSYEQYF
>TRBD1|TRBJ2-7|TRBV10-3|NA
TGTGCCATCAGCCGACAGGGGCACGAGCAGTACTTC
CAISRQGHEQYF
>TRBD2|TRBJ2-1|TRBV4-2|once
TGTGCCAGCAGCCAAGAGACGGGACTAGCGGGGACCGTACTCAATGAGCAGTTCTTC
CASSQETGLAGTVLNEQFF
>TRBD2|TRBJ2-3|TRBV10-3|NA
TGTGCCATCAGTGAGGGGACGGGAGGGCCCACAGATACGCAGTATTTT
CAISEGTGGPTDTQYF
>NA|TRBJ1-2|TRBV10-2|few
TGCGCCAGCAGTGAGACCAGGGACTATGGCTACACCTTC
CASSETRDYGYTF
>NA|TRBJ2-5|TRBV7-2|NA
TGTGCCAGCAGCCCCGCGGGTGGAGAAGAGACCCAGTACTTC
CASSPAGGEETQYF
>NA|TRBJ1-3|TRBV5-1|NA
TGCGCCAGCAGCTTGGGACTAGCTGGAAACACCATATATTTT
CASSLGLAGNTIYF
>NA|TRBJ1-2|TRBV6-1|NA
TGTGCCAGCACACAGCCCACTAACTATGGCTACACCTTC
CASTQPTNYGYTF
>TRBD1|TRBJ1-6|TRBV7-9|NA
TGTGCCAGCAGCGCACAGGGGACAAATTCACCCCTCCACTTT
CASSAQGTNSPLHF
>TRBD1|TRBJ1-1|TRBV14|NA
TGTGCCAGCAGCACCCATGGGACAGGGTTTTTGAACACTGAAGCTTTCTTT
CASSTHGTGFLNTEAFF
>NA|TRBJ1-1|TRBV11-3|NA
TGTGCCAGCAGCCAGGTCGGCCCTCATGGGCCTGAAGCTTTCTTT
CASSQVGPHGPEAFF
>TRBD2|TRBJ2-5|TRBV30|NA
TGTGCCTGGAGCGGGAGGGCCCTCTTTGGGACCCAGTACTTC
CAWSGRALFGTQYF
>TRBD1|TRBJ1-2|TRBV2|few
TGTGCCAGCAGTGAAGAGCGCCCAGGGGGCGCCTATGGCTACACCTTC
CASSEERPGGAYGYTF
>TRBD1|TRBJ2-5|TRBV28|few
TGTGCCAGCACGAGGACAGGGGAGACCCAGTACTTC
CASTRTGETQYF
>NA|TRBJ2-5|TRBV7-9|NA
TGTGCCAGCAGCTTAGATTTAGGGGCCAGAGAGACCCAGTACTTC
CASSLDLGARETQYF
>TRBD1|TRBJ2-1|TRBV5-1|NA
TGCGCCAGCAGTTCGACAGGGCCCGCCTACAATGAGCAGTTCTTC
CASSSTGPAYNEQFF
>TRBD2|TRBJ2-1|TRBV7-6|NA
TGTGCCAGCAGCTTAGCGTCGGGAGGTGAGCAGTTCTTC
CASSLASGGEQFF
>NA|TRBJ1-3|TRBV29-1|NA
TGCAGCGTCGAACAGAAGACTGGAAACACCATATATTTT
CSVEQKTGNTIYF
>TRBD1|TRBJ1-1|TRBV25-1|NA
TGTGCCAGCAGTGAACCAGGATGGACAGGTAACACTGAAGCTTTCTTT
CASSEPGWTGNTEAFF
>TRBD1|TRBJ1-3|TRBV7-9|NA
TGTGCCAGCAGGGGCTCGGGACAGGCCGCTAAATTCTCTGGAAACACCATATATTTT
CASRGSGQAAKFSGNTIYF
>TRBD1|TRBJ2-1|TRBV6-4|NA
TGTGCCAGCAGTGCCTTCGACAGGGGATCCTACAATGAGCAGTTCTTC
CASSAFDRGSYNEQFF
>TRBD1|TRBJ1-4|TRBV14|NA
TGTGCCAGCAGCCAAGATCGCTGGACAGGAAGGAATGAAAAACTGTTTTTT
CASSQDRWTGRNEKLFF
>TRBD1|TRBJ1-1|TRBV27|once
TGTGCCAGCAGTCTTCGGACAGGGGCGTGGAACACTGAAGCTTTCTTT
CASSLRTGAWNTEAFF
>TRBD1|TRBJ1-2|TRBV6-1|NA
TGTGCCAGCAGTGGAGGGACAGGGGACGGCGGCTACACCTTC
CASSGGTGDGGYTF
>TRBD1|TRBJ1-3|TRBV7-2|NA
TGTGCCAGCAGCTTAGTGAAGGACAGGGGTGCAGGCCAGTTTTTT
CASSLVKDRGAGQFF
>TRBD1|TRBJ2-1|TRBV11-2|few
TGTGCCAGCAGCGAGAACAGGGGGCGGGGTGAGCAGTTCTTC
CASSENRGRGEQFF
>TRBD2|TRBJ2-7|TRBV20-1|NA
TGCAGTGCTCCGCGGGGGGGGCAGTACTTC
CSAPRGGQYF
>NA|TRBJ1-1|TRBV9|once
TGTGCCAGCAGCCCCCGCTGGGCCCTCAACACTGAAGCTTTCTTT
CASSPRWALNTEAFF
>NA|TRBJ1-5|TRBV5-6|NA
TGTGCCAGCAGCTTGGCCGGAGTACGGCGGCAGCCCCAGCATTTT
CASSLAGVRRQPQHF